This is a list of T cell receptor beta chains from one sample in a study of T cells in Graves' hyperthyroidism and ophthalmopathy. TCRdb re-called the multiplex PCR reads through MiXCR, storing one row per CDR3 protein. The sample holds over 250,000 distinct CDR3 sequences, 20% to 25% seen once. The specimen was blood. Receptors were obtained from a man aged 30 to 39 with Graves' ophthalmopathy. Each CDR3 is given with its conserved first and last residue. A D gene is named only where the DNA matches it firmly. The size field is filled for only some rows; it gives once, few, many or a size class.

d_call	j_call	cdr3_length	v_call	clone_size	cdr3_nt	cdr3_aa
.	TRBJ1-3	15	TRBV10-3	few	TGTGCCATCAGTGACTCGACCGTCTCTGGAAACACCATATATTTT	CAISDSTVSGNTIYF
TRBD1	TRBJ1-1	14	TRBV28	few	TGTGCCAGCAGTACTGACAGGGGGCGGGCTGAAGCTTTCTTT	CASSTDRGRAEAFF
.	TRBJ1-1	12	TRBV6-1	few	TGTGCCAGCCGGAGGGTCGCCACTGAAGCTTTCTTT	CASRRVATEAFF
.	TRBJ2-7	13	TRBV5-4	many	TGTGCCAGCAGCCTAGACAGAGACTACGAGCAGTACTTC	CASSLDRDYEQYF
TRBD1	TRBJ1-5	15	TRBV28	.	TGTGCCAGCAGTTCCCGGGACAGGGGGTCTCAGCCCCAGCATTTT	CASSSRDRGSQPQHF
.	TRBJ2-1	15	TRBV2	.	TGTGCCAGCAGACCACTTACTAGCTCCTACAATGAGCAGTTCTTC	CASRPLTSSYNEQFF
.	TRBJ1-1	13	TRBV14	few	TGTGCCAGCGGAGACGGGTTGAACACTGAAGCTTTCTTT	CASGDGLNTEAFF
TRBD2	TRBJ2-3	15	TRBV20-1	few	TGCAGTGCTCGCCGAGCGGGAGGGGAGGGAGATACGCAGTATTTT	CSARRAGGEGDTQYF
.	TRBJ2-2	14	TRBV4-3	.	TGCGCCAGCAGCCATAGTGTAGTGACCGGGGAGCTGTTTTTT	CASSHSVVTGELFF
TRBD2	TRBJ2-3	15	TRBV5-4	.	TGTGCCAGCAGTCAATCGGGACTAGGGGCAGATACGCAGTATTTT	CASSQSGLGADTQYF
TRBD1	TRBJ1-2	15	TRBV7-2	once	TGTGCCAGCAGCTTAGGAGGGGACAGGGGGCCGGGCTACACCTTC	CASSLGGDRGPGYTF
TRBD1	TRBJ2-4	15	TRBV29-1	few	TGCAGCGTTAAACAGGGGGCGGTCGACAAAAACATTCAGTACTTC	CSVKQGAVDKNIQYF
TRBD2	TRBJ2-2	17	TRBV20-1	few	TGCAGTGCTAGAGTCCCGGTTAGCGGGAGAGACACCGGGGAGCTGTTTTTT	CSARVPVSGRDTGELFF
TRBD2	TRBJ2-2	17	TRBV7-9	few	TGTGCCAGCAGCCCGGGACTAGCGAGGCCGAGCACCGGGGAGCTGTTTTTT	CASSPGLARPSTGELFF
.	TRBJ2-5	15	TRBV12-5	few	TGTGCTAGTGGTTTGGGGACCGGGATCCAAGAGACCCAGTACTTC	CASGLGTGIQETQYF
.	TRBJ2-6	15	TRBV2	few	TGTGCCAGCAGTGAAACAGGGTCCGGGGCCAACGTCCTGACTTTC	CASSETGSGANVLTF
.	TRBJ2-7	13	TRBV3-1	few	TGTGCCAGCAGCCAAGATTCCCCCCGCGAGCAGTACTTC	CASSQDSPREQYF
TRBD2	TRBJ2-2	19	TRBV6-1	few	TGTGCCAGCAGTGGGAAATGGTTTAGCGGGAGTGGGTTTGTCGGGGAGCTGTTTTTT	CASSGKWFSGSGFVGELFF
.	TRBJ2-7	13	TRBV6-1	few	TGTGCCAGCACCTTAACGCCCTCCTACGAGCAGTACTTC	CASTLTPSYEQYF
TRBD1	TRBJ2-1	14	TRBV5-6	few	TGTGCCAGCAGCAGGACAGGGCTCGTCAATGAGCAGTTCTTC	CASSRTGLVNEQFF
TRBD2	TRBJ2-3	12	TRBV5-6	few	TGTGCCAGCAGCACCAGACTAGCCGTTCTGTATTTT	CASSTRLAVLYF
.	TRBJ1-6	13	TRBV2	.	TGTGCCAGCATGCGGCAGAGTAATTCACCCCTCCACTTT	CASMRQSNSPLHF
TRBD2	TRBJ2-1	17	TRBV27	many	TGTGCCAGCAGTTTAACTAGGACTAGCGGGAGAGTAGATGAGCAGTTCTTC	CASSLTRTSGRVDEQFF
.	TRBJ2-1	11	TRBV12-3/TRBV12-4	.	TGTGCCAGCAGTTTAAGCGGGCCTCAGTTCTTC	CASSLSGPQFF
.	TRBJ2-1	15	TRBV7-2	.	TGTGCCAGCAGCTCGCCCGGGGGCCTGAACAATGAGCAGTTCTTC	CASSSPGGLNNEQFF
.	TRBJ2-3	14	TRBV11-2	few	TGTGCCAGCAGCGCGTTGAGGAGAACAGATACGCAGTATTTT	CASSALRRTDTQYF
.	TRBJ2-7	15	TRBV18	few	TGTGCCAGCTCACCCCCCGGGACAAGTACCTACGAGCAGTACTTC	CASSPPGTSTYEQYF
.	TRBJ2-2	13	TRBV12-3/TRBV12-4	.	TGTGCCAGCAGTCCCTGGGGGATCGGGGAGCTGTTTTTT	CASSPWGIGELFF
.	TRBJ1-3	14	TRBV30	.	TGTGCCTGGACTGGTCTCCTCTCTGGAAGCACCATATATTTT	CAWTGLLSGSTIYF
TRBD2	TRBJ2-3	13	TRBV2	many	TGTGCCAGCGGGGGACTAGCGGAAGATACGCAGTATTTT	CASGGLAEDTQYF